This section outlines one T cell receptor beta chain sequence together with its context. Germline lookup yields CDR1 ENHRY and CDR2 SYGVKD. This CDR3 is built from 14 residues. V trimming: 7 bases; J trimming: 7 bases; junction bases outside the gene matches: 10. In the authors' methods: From reference gene primer amplification, estimates of nucleated cell counts were derived. Data came from immunoSEQ multiplex PCR; TCRdb stores just in-frame clones and leaves some out. For V, J and clone size, that table is used; D and trimming come from the DNA. The table records 230,000 or so clones, roughly 76% of them present only once. The sample comes from a study of blood T cell repertoires in COVID-19. The overall study: Acute and convalescent COVID-19 samples came from the United States, Italy and Spain. T cells, B-cell-depleted T cells, or PBMCs supplied cDNA or gDNA.

The sequence was obtained from a human donor in a cohort sampled during active COVID-19. The sample comprised peripheral blood. The gene calls are TRBV10-3 and TRBJ2-1; 7 bases fit TRBD2. The CDR3 protein is CAITRAGGSNEQFF. CDR3 DNA: TGTGCCATCACACGGGCCGGCGGGAGTAATGAGCAGTTCTTC.